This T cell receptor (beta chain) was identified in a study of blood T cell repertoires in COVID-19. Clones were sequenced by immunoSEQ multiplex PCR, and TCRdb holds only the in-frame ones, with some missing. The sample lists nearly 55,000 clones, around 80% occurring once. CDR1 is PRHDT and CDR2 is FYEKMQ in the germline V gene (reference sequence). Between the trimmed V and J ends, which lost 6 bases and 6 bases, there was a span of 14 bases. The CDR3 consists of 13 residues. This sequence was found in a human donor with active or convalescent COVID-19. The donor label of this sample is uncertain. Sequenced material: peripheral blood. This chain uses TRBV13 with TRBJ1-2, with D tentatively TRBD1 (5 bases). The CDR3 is CASRRTIGDGYTF. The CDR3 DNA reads TGTGCCAGCAGGCGAACCATAGGGGATGGCTACACCTTC.